These 20 T cell receptor beta chains share one sample of origin, sequenced in a study of synovial regulatory T cells in juvenile arthritis. Profiled with immunoSEQ multiplex PCR; TCRdb holds only in-frame clones, not every one. This table holds more than 9,500 clones. The material sequenced was Treg cells from blood. The subset denotes: remaining (HLA-DR-negative) circulating blood Treg cells. These receptors originate from a donor aged 2-29 years with juvenile idiopathic arthritis.

The chain joins TRBV6-6 to TRBJ2-1; as DNA is missing, the TRBD1 call by TCRdb cannot be tested. This CDR3 comprises 12 residues. The coding DNA is unavailable. Germline CDR1 MNHNY, CDR2 SVGAGI (reference sequence). This CDR3 is CASSPTGNEQFF.

The rearrangement joins TRBV7-2 to TRBJ2-3; TCRdb designates TRBD2, a call that cannot be tested without DNA. Germline CDR1 SGHTA, CDR2 FQGNSA. This CDR3 region has 16 residues. DNA for this receptor is not on file. The CDR3 is CASSPRLAGSTDTQYF.

The J gene is TRBJ2-7, the V gene TRBV13; no DNA is available, so the TRBD2 call from TCRdb remains unchecked. The CDR3 totals 13 residues. DNA is not recorded here. The V gene's germline CDR1 is PRHDT and CDR2 FYEKMQ (reference sequence). CDR3 region: CASSLGRLVEQYF.

The chain couples TRBV18 to TRBJ2-1; TCRdb returns TRBD1, unconfirmable since there is no DNA. CDR1 is KGHSH and CDR2 is LQKENI in the germline V gene. This CDR3 comprises 14 residues. This entry has no DNA. The CDR3 loop is CASSPTDRPNEQFF.

The V gene is TRBV2, the J gene TRBJ1-1; TCRdb outputs TRBD1, but without DNA this stays unchecked. Germline V CDR1 and CDR2: SNHLY, FYNNEI. The CDR3 is 14 amino acids. There is no recorded DNA. CDR3 region: CASSESTGNTEAFF.

The chain employs TRBV15 and TRBJ1-1. The CDR3 runs to 13 residues. No coding sequence is recorded. Germline assignment: CDR1 LNHNV and CDR2 YYDKDF (reference sequence). The CDR3 sequence is CATSREVRTEAFF.

The genes are TRBV6-6 and TRBJ1-2; TCRdb indicates TRBD1, and absent DNA this call remains unverified. Germline values: CDR1 MNHNY, CDR2 SVGAGI (reference sequence). The CDR3 totals 14 residues. Only the protein is available. The CDR3: CASSYAGTGVGYTF.

This chain's CDR3 is CSVWTSVNNEQFF. This sequence joins TRBV29-1 and TRBJ2-1; TCRdb's D call, TRBD2, is unchecked because there is no DNA. This CDR3 is built from 13 residues. Only the protein is on record. Germline V gene sequence: CDR1 SQVTM, CDR2 ANQGSEA.

This chain connects TRBV6-6 to TRBJ2-2; the TRBD2 assignment by TCRdb is unverifiable without DNA. Germline lookup yields CDR1 MNHNY and CDR2 SVGAGI (reference sequence). CDR3 length equals 15 residues. DNA is not recorded here. CDR3 sequence reads: CASSPGGRSTGELFF.

The chain couples TRBV10-2 to TRBJ1-2; TCRdb's D call, TRBD1, is unchecked because there is no DNA. Germline CDR1 WSHSY, CDR2 SAAADI. This CDR3 contains 13 residues. No DNA has been recorded. Here the CDR3 reads CASRDRVWGGYTF.

The J gene is TRBJ1-2, the V gene TRBV7-2; TCRdb selects TRBD1, and the lack of DNA leaves this call unchecked. CDR1 is SGHTA and CDR2 is FQGNSA in the germline V gene. The CDR3 extends over 13 amino acids. No DNA accompanies this entry. This CDR3 is CASSSRQGDGYTF.

The rearrangement links TRBV4-1 to TRBJ2-7; TCRdb calls TRBD1, which cannot be checked without DNA. CDR1 is MGHRA and CDR2 is YSYEKL in the germline V gene. The CDR3 is 14 residues long. No nucleotide data were recorded. Here the CDR3 reads CASSQSQVSYEQYF.

V gene TRBV7-9 combines with J gene TRBJ1-1. The CDR3 sequence is 15 residues long. Only the protein sequence is given. CDR1 SEHNR and CDR2 FQNEAQ come from the germline V gene (reference sequence). CDR3 protein: CASSSLSGTNTEAFF.

The chain carries TRBV5-4 and TRBJ2-3; there is no DNA to check the TCRdb D call of TRBD2. The CDR3 covers 14 residues. No DNA is recorded. Per germline, CDR1 SGHNT and CDR2 YYREEE (reference sequence). CDR3 sequence: CASRMSGSTDTQYF.

The chain uses TRBV9 and TRBJ2-3; TCRdb reports TRBD2, a call that lacks DNA to check it against. The length of the CDR3 is 14 residues. No DNA sequence is on record. Germline V gives CDR1 SGDLS, CDR2 YYNGEE. The CDR3 region is CASSVGEVRNTQYF.

The chain carries TRBV25-1 and TRBJ2-7. This CDR3 is 14 amino acids long. No DNA is recorded. Germline V lookup: CDR1 MGHDK, CDR2 SYGVNS. CDR3 sequence reads: CASSELGGTYEQYF.

The gene calls are TRBV5-1 and TRBJ2-1; TCRdb lists TRBD2, though no DNA is available to test this call. CDR3 size: 11 residues. Nucleotide data are not available. Germline V gene data show CDR1 as SGHRS and CDR2 as YFSETQ. The CDR3 protein is CASRRGNEQFF.

This chain connects TRBV6-1 to TRBJ2-1; absent DNA, TCRdb's TRBD1 call cannot be checked. CDR1 is MNHNS and CDR2 is SASEGT in the germline V gene. The CDR3 contains 15 residues. No DNA accompanies this entry. The CDR3 here is CASSLVDSGTGGKFF.

The V call is TRBV4-2, the J call TRBJ1-1. The V gene's germline CDR1 is LGHNA and CDR2 YNFKEQ. The CDR3 covers 15 residues. No DNA accompanies this entry. CDR3 region: CASSLAGQTKMGAFF.

This chain connects TRBV29-1 to TRBJ1-1. This CDR3 region has 12 residues. The coding DNA is unavailable. Germline assignment: CDR1 SQVTM and CDR2 ANQGSEA. This chain's CDR3 is CSSYREDTEAFF.